This TCR beta chain was observed in a study of tumor-infiltrating lymphocytes in localized non-small cell lung cancer. Study overall: From each patient, both tumor and uninvolved lung, non-adjacent to tumor, were sampled. Findings and limits, study-wide: No link was found between tumor T-cell fraction and recurrence-free survival. IM1 and IM2 tumors showed no difference in T-cell fraction. Higher tumor T cell infiltration than in uninvolved lung was supported by TCRbeta sequencing.

This clone was seen more than once but under ten times. Its antigen is not known. Some clones are missing from TCRdb's copy, which holds only in-frame ones; the method was immunoSEQ multiplex PCR. The top ten hold around 12% of the sample, which has over 10,000 clones, around 74% seen once. Germline CDR1 reads MNHEY; CDR2 reads SMNVEV (reference sequence). The CDR3 extends over 14 amino acids. V lost 7 bases to trimming and J lost 5 bases; unmatched junction nucleotides: 10. Sequencing used lung tumor tissue. The chain combines TRBV27 with TRBJ1-2; TRBD1 aligns across 7 bases. The receptor comes from a human donor with non-small cell lung cancer. This CDR3 reads CASKAGTDLYGYTF. CDR3 DNA: TGTGCCAGCAAGGCCGGGACAGATCTATATGGCTACACCTTC.